Listed below are T cell receptor beta chains from one sample, sequenced in a study of T cell responses to AZD1222 COVID-19 vaccine. The data were produced by immunoSEQ multiplex PCR, yet TCRdb's version contains in-frame clones alone and is incomplete. The sample shows more than 120,000 clones, approximately 86% of them seen only once. The sequencing used peripheral blood, collected 28 days after the second dose of the MenACWY control vaccine. These receptors came from an adult who received the MenACWY meningococcal vaccine as a control. Each CDR3 is given with its conserved first and last residue. D genes are given only for firm matches. Clone size is shown for a subset of rows, as once, few, many or a class of expanded clone.

TRBV29-1,NA,NA,TRBJ1-3,TGCAGCGTTTCCTCCCTCGACGGTGCTGGAAACACCATATATTTT,CSVSSLDGAGNTIYF
TRBV18,TRBD2,NA,TRBJ2-1,TGTGCCAGCTCACCAGGGACTAGCGGGGCCTACAATGAGCAGTTCTTC,CASSPGTSGAYNEQFF
TRBV19,NA,NA,TRBJ1-3,TGTGCCAGTAGTCCCTGGGGAAACACCATATATTTT,CASSPWGNTIYF
TRBV9,NA,NA,TRBJ2-1,TGTGCCAGCACCCCGCTAGGGACCCCACAGGGGCAGTTCTTC,CASTPLGTPQGQFF
TRBV3-1/TRBV3-2,NA,NA,TRBJ1-5,TGTGATTCTAATCAGCCCCAGCATTTT,CDSNQPQHF
TRBV11-3,NA,NA,TRBJ1-2,TGTGCCAGCAACGAAGGGGTTGGGGACTATGGCTACACCTTC,CASNEGVGDYGYTF
TRBV6-5,NA,NA,TRBJ1-4,TGTGCCAGCAGTCGCGAGGGGGGTTCTAATGAAAAACTGTTTTTT,CASSREGGSNEKLFF
TRBV13,NA,NA,TRBJ1-3,TGTGCCAGCAGCTTATCGTTCGGCAGGAGTCCTCTCTCTGGAAACACCATATATTTT,CASSLSFGRSPLSGNTIYF
TRBV11-3,NA,NA,TRBJ1-6,TGTGCCAGCAGCCCTCGCGGAGATTCACCCCTCCACTTT,CASSPRGDSPLHF
TRBV6-5,NA,NA,TRBJ2-3,TGTGCCAGCAGCGGCGGAGATACGCAGTATTTT,CASSGGDTQYF
TRBV7-6,NA,NA,TRBJ1-1,TGTGCCAGCAGCTTAAATTCGTGGGGGTCGGACACTGAAGCTTTCTTT,CASSLNSWGSDTEAFF
TRBV27,TRBD2,once,TRBJ2-1,TGTGCCAGCAGTTTACGATTACAGCGGGAGACTCTCAATGAGCAGTTCTTC,CASSLRLQRETLNEQFF
TRBV6-5,NA,NA,TRBJ1-1,TGTGCCACCTCTCCCCGGGGGCTTGGGACTGAAGCTTTCTTT,CATSPRGLGTEAFF
TRBV4-3,TRBD1,once,TRBJ1-6,TGCGCCAGCAGTCTAACCTCCGGGACAGCCTATAATTCACCCCTCCACTTT,CASSLTSGTAYNSPLHF
TRBV9,TRBD1,NA,TRBJ1-6,TGTGCCAGCAGCGTAGATCCAGGGGGAAGTTCACCCCTCCACTTT,CASSVDPGGSSPLHF
TRBV6-5,NA,NA,TRBJ1-5,TGTGCCAGCAGTTCCGTCTCAAGATTCGGTCAGCCCCAGCATTTT,CASSSVSRFGQPQHF
TRBV27,TRBD2,NA,TRBJ2-5,TGTGCCAGCAGTTTAGGCGCTAGCGGGAGACGGGGAGAGACCCAGTACTTC,CASSLGASGRRGETQYF
TRBV9,TRBD2,NA,TRBJ2-7,TGTGCCAGCAGCCTGACTAGCGGGACCTACGAGCAGTACTTC,CASSLTSGTYEQYF
TRBV11-3,NA,NA,TRBJ1-2,TGTGCCAGCAGCTTAGGGCCTGACTATGGCTACACCTTC,CASSLGPDYGYTF
TRBV5-1,NA,NA,TRBJ2-1,TGCGCCAGCAAACAGGCGAATGAGCAGTTCTTC,CASKQANEQFF
TRBV3-1/TRBV3-2,NA,NA,TRBJ1-6,TGTGCCAGCAGCCAAGATTCAGTACGGGACCCTAATTCACCCCTCCACTTT,CASSQDSVRDPNSPLHF
TRBV28,NA,NA,TRBJ1-5,TGTGCCAGCAGTTACACGGCCCAGAGGAAATTTCAGCCCCAGCATTTT,CASSYTAQRKFQPQHF
TRBV11-2,NA,NA,TRBJ1-4,TGTGCCAGCAGCCTCGGGGTATTAAGGGAAAAACTGTTTTTT,CASSLGVLREKLFF
TRBV4-2,NA,NA,TRBJ1-6,TGTGCCAGCAGCCAAGATACCGATCTCTTATATAATTCACCCCTCCACTTT,CASSQDTDLLYNSPLHF
TRBV5-1,TRBD2,NA,TRBJ2-5,TGCGCCAGCAGCTGGGCGGCTAGCGGGAAGGGAGAGACCCAGTACTTC,CASSWAASGKGETQYF
TRBV10-3,TRBD2,NA,TRBJ2-1,TGTGCCATCAGTGACCCCGTGAGCGGGAGGGATTGGAATGAGCAGTTCTTC,CAISDPVSGRDWNEQFF
TRBV28,NA,NA,TRBJ2-1,TGTGCCAGCAGTCCCCGACAGAAACGAGGGAATGAGCAGTTCTTC,CASSPRQKRGNEQFF
TRBV19,NA,NA,TRBJ2-1,TGTGCCAGTCAAGAGACCCCGACTAGTACGTACAATGAGCAGTTCTTC,CASQETPTSTYNEQFF
TRBV5-1,NA,NA,TRBJ2-2,TGCGCCACCGAACAGGGCGGAATTACGAACACCGGGGAGCTGTTTTTT,CATEQGGITNTGELFF
TRBV20-1,NA,NA,TRBJ1-2,TGCAGTGCTAGGAGGTTCTTTGGCTACACCTTC,CSARRFFGYTF
TRBV4-2,NA,few,TRBJ1-2,TGTGCCAGCAGCCAAGATATTAACGGAGCTAACTATGGCTACACCTTC,CASSQDINGANYGYTF
TRBV19,NA,once,TRBJ1-1,TGTGCCAGTAGTATTACAGGACCGAACACTGAAGCTTTCTTT,CASSITGPNTEAFF
TRBV29-1,TRBD1,NA,TRBJ1-2,TGCAGCGTTGATAACAGGGGCTATGGCTACACCTTC,CSVDNRGYGYTF
TRBV11-3,NA,few,TRBJ2-7,TGTGCCAGCAGCTCCAGACGGAGCTACGAGCAGTACTTC,CASSSRRSYEQYF